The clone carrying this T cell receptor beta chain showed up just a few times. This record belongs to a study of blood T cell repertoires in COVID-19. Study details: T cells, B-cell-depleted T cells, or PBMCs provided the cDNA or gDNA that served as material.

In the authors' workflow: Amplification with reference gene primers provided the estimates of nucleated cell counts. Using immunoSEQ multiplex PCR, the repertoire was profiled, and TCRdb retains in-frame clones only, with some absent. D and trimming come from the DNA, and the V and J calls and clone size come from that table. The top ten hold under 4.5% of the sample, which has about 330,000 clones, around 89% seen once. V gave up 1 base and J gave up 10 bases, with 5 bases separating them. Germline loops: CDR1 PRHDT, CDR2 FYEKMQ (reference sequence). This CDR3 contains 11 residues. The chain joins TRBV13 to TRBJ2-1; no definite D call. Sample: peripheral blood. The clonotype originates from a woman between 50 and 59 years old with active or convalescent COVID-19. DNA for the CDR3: TGTGCCAGCAGCTTAGCCAGGGAGCAGTTCTTC. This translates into CASSLAREQFF.